These 5 T cell receptor beta chains were all obtained from the same sample, sequenced in a study of regulatory T cells in long-lasting Graves disease. Arm-PCR with iRepertoire HTBI primers amplified the CDR3 regions for these TCR beta libraries. TCRdb reprocessed the multiplex PCR reads via MiXCR and lists one record per CDR3 protein. The table has around 500,000 distinct CDR3 sequences, 15% to 20% seen once. The time point: newly diagnosed GD, antithyroid drugs for less than 3 months. With RNA extracted from PBMCs as input, the TCR library was made. This same sample was also part of a study on T cells in Graves' hyperthyroidism and ophthalmopathy.

Sequencing was performed on peripheral blood mononuclear cells (PBMCs), taken at new diagnosis, from a patient treated with antithyroid drugs. All receptors derive from a woman aged 40 to 65 with Graves disease.

This clonotype was seen at least ten times. The genes are TRBV12-3 or TRBV12-4 and TRBJ1-1; D is uncertain. This CDR3 region has 14 residues. Trimming took 3 bases from V and 0 from J, leaving 8 bases between them. CDR3 in amino acids: CASSFGSMNTEAFF. DNA for the CDR3: TGTGCCAGCAGTTTTGGATCTATGAACACTGAAGCTTTCTTT.

The V and J genes are TRBV2 and TRBJ2-5; 11 nucleotides match TRBD2. The ends lost 5 bases at V and 3 bases at J; junction bases unmatched: 8. The CDR3 contains 16 residues. Germline V lookup: CDR1 SNHLY, CDR2 FYNNEI. The CDR3 is CASSSGTSGQKETQYF. The CDR3 nucleotides are TGTGCCAGCAGTTCCGGGACTAGCGGCCAGAAAGAGACCCAGTACTTC.

This clonotype was found a few times. This chain uses TRBV5-1 with TRBJ2-1; 8 bases map to TRBD1. The J call is uncertain, as TRBJ2-5 better fits the DNA end. This CDR3 has 15 residues. The germline V gene has CDR1 SGHRS and CDR2 YFSETQ. The DNA of the CDR3 is TGCGCCAGCAGCCCCTGGGACAGGACACAAGAGACCCAGTACTTC. It specifies CASSPWDRTQETQYF.

This chain uses TRBV20-1 with TRBJ2-7; 8 bases match TRBD2. CDR1 is DFQATT, CDR2 SNEGSKA, per germline (reference sequence). CDR3 length: 15 residues. Trimming took 0 bases from V and 3 from J; bases not matched to a gene: 7. CDR3 loop: CSARDPGGAGYEQYF. The CDR3 DNA reads as TGCAGTGCTAGAGACCCCGGGGGGGCCGGCTACGAGCAGTACTTC.

V gene TRBV12-3 or TRBV12-4 combines with J gene TRBJ2-1; 8 nucleotides agree with TRBD2. Losses at the gene ends were 3 bases for V and 6 bases for J; bases not matched to a gene: 7. The CDR3 contains 15 residues. The CDR3 nucleotides read TGTGCCAGCAGTTTTACAGCGGGAGTGTCCAATGAGCAGTTCTTC. Encoded protein: CASSFTAGVSNEQFF.